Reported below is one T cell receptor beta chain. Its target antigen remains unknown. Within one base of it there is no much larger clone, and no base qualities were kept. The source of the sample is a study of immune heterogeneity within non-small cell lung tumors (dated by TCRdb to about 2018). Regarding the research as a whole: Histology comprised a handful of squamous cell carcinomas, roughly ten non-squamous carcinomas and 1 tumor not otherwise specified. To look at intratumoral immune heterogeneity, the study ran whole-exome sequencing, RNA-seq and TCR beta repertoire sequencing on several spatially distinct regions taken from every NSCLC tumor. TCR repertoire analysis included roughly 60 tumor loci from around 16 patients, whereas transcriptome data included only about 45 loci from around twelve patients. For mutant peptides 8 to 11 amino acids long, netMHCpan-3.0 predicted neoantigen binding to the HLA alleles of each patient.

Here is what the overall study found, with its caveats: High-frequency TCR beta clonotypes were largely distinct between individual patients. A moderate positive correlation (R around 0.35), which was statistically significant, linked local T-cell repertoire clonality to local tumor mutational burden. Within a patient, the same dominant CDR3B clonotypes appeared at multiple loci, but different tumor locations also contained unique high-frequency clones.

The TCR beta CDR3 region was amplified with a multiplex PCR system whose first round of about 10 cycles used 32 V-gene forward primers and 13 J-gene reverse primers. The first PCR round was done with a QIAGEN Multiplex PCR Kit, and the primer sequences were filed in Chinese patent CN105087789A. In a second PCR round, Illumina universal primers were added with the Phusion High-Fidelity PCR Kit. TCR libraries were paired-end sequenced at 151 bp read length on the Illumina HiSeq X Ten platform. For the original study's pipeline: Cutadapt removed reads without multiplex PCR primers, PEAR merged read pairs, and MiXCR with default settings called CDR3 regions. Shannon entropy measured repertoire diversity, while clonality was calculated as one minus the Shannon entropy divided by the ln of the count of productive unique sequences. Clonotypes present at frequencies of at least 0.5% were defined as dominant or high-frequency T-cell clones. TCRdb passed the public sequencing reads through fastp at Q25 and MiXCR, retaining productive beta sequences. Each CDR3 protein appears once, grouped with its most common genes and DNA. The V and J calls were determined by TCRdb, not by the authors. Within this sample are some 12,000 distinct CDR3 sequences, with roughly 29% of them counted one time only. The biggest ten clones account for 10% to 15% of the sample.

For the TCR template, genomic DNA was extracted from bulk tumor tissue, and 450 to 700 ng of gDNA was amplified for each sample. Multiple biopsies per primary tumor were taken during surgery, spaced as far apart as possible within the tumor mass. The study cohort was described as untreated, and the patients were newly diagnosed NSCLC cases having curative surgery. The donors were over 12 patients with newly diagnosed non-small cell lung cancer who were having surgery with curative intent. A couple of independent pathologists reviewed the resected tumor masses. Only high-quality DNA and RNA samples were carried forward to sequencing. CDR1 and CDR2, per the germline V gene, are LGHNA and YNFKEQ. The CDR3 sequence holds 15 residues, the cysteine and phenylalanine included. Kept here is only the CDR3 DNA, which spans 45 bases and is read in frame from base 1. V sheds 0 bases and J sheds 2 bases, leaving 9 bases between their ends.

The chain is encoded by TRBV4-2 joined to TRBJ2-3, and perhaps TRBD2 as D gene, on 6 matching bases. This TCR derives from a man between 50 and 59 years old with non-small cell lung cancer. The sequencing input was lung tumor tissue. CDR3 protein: CASSQDAGPTDTQYF. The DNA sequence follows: TGTGCCAGCAGCCAAGATGCGGGGCCCACAGATACGCAGTATTTT.